The 29 T cell receptor beta chains in this list originate from one sample, sequenced in a study of cytomegalovirus exposure and HLA in healthy donors. 60 Vbeta and 13 Jbeta primers were used in PCR. Sequencing used immunoSEQ multiplex PCR; TCRdb keeps in-frame clones, though not all of them. Here the sample spans tens of thousands of clones, 84% being singletons. Sequencing input: PBMCs. The receptors stem from a man aged 70-80 years in good health and CMV-seropositive.

The chain links TRBV11-2 to TRBJ2-7; 11 nucleotides line up with TRBD2. CDR1 is SGHAT and CDR2 is FQNNGV in the germline V gene. V was clipped by 5 bases and J by 2 bases; unmatched bases: 5. The CDR3 length is 15 residues. CDR3 DNA sequence: TGTGCCAGCAGCCCCAGTAGCGGGAGGGCCTACGAGCAGTACTTC. Its protein product is CASSPSSGRAYEQYF.

To note about this clone: Other DNA sequences in the sample encode the same CDR3. The chain employs TRBV7-2 and TRBJ2-3, with 9 bases matching TRBD2. CDR1 and CDR2 from the germline V gene are SGHTA and FQGNSA. The CDR3 sequence is 14 residues long. Trimming cost V 1 base and J 4 bases; bases outside gene matches: 0. The CDR3 is CASSLGLAADTQYF. DNA for the CDR3: TGTGCCAGCAGCTTAGGACTAGCGGCAGATACGCAGTATTTT.

The CDR3 sequence: CASGLPQETQYF. CDR3 nucleotide sequence: TGTGCCTCCGGACTACCCCAAGAGACCCAGTACTTC. The chain carries TRBV6-1 and TRBJ2-5; D might be TRBD2 (6 bases). Per the germline V gene, CDR1 is MNHNS and CDR2 is SASEGT. The germline V and J ends were trimmed by 11 bases and 1 base, with 11 bases remaining between them. The CDR3 is made up of 12 amino acids.

The chain employs TRBV29-1 and TRBJ1-2, with TRBD1 matching over 9 bases. The germline CDR1 and CDR2 sequences are SQVTM and ANQGSEA. This CDR3 comprises 11 residues. J was trimmed by 8 bases and V by 7 bases; bases with no gene match: 5. The CDR3 DNA follows: TGCAGCGGAAGGGACAGGGAAGGCTACACCTTC. Amino acid sequence: CSGRDREGYTF.

The chain uses TRBV23-1 and TRBJ1-1; D is undetermined. TRBV23-1 is sorted into the ORF group, with uncertain function. The CDR3 has 16 amino acids. Deletions cut 1 base from V and 0 bases from J, with 12 bases between. DNA of the CDR3: TGCGCCAGCAGTCAATACACGGCAGCGATGAACACTGAAGCTTTCTTT. Translating gives CASSQYTAAMNTEAFF.

This chain uses TRBV10-3 with TRBJ2-7, with 12 bases aligning to TRBD1. Trimming removed 11 bases from V and 4 bases from J; junction bases left unmatched: 6. The CDR3 covers 13 residues. Per germline, CDR1 ENHRY and CDR2 SYGVKD. The CDR3 protein is CAVRDRGPYEQYF. The CDR3, as DNA: TGTGCCGTCCGGGACAGGGGGCCTTACGAGCAGTACTTC.

The J gene is TRBJ1-1, the V gene TRBV6-5; D may be TRBD1 (6 bases). The germline V and J ends were trimmed by 2 bases and 1 base, with 8 bases remaining between them. The CDR3 runs 14 residues. Germline CDR1 is MNHEY and CDR2 is SVGAGI. The CDR3 DNA follows: TGTGCCAGCAGTTACGGGGGACAGAACACTGAAGCTTTCTTT. Translated, it gives CASSYGGQNTEAFF.

The V and J genes are TRBV6-1 and TRBJ2-3, with 14 bases identical to TRBD2. The germline V gene encodes CDR1 MNHNS and CDR2 SASEGT. V dropped 6 bases and J dropped 6; count of bases not matched to a gene: 5. The CDR3 totals 15 residues. CDR3 residues: CASRGLAGAFDTQYF. CDR3 DNA sequence: TGTGCCAGCAGGGGACTAGCGGGAGCGTTTGATACGCAGTATTTT.

This chain uses TRBV7-2 with TRBJ1-2; D is undetermined. The V end lost 5 bases, the J end lost 3 bases, and 10 bases lay between the germline ends. The CDR3 is made up of 13 amino acids. CDR1 SGHTA and CDR2 FQGNSA come from the germline V gene. This CDR3 reads CASSPWRDYGYTF. The CDR3 DNA sequence: TGTGCCAGCAGCCCTTGGCGGGACTATGGCTACACCTTC.

This chain links TRBV29-1 with TRBJ2-5, with D perhaps TRBD1 (6 bases). The CDR3 loop spans 14 amino acids. Germline-derived CDR1 and CDR2 are SQVTM and ANQGSEA. The V end lost 7 bases, the J end lost 7 bases, and 22 bases lay between the germline ends. CDR3 protein: CSGGGNDIRGTQYF. The CDR3 DNA is TGCAGCGGAGGGGGTAACGATATTAGAGGGACCCAGTACTTC.

This clone was seen a few times. The V gene is TRBV7-6, the J gene TRBJ2-1; possible D gene TRBD1, 6 bases. The CDR3 runs 11 residues. V was trimmed by 5 bases and J by 7 bases, leaving 6 bases between them. Germline assignment: CDR1 SGHVS and CDR2 FNYEAQ. CDR3 sequence: CASSTGNEQFF. The CDR3, as DNA: TGTGCCAGCAGCACAGGGAATGAGCAGTTCTTC.

This clone was recorded once. V and J are TRBV7-9 and TRBJ2-2, with 9 bases aligning to TRBD2. The V gene's germline CDR1 is SEHNR and CDR2 FQNEAQ (reference sequence). This CDR3 contains 14 residues. Trimming at V came to 8 bases and at J to 4 bases, leaving 5 bases not matched to a gene. CDR3 loop: CASGGLAITGELFF. CDR3 sequence (DNA): TGTGCCAGCGGGGGACTAGCAATCACCGGGGAGCTGTTTTTT. The complete variable domain, with remaining parts taken from reference TRBV7-9 and TRBJ2-2, reads DTGVSQNPRHKITKRGQNVTFRCDPISEHNRLYWYRQTLGQGPEFLTYFQNEAQLEKSRLLSDRFSAERPKGSFSTLEIQRTEQGDSAMYLCASGGLAITGELFFGEGSRLTVL.

This clone was picked up a small number of times. V usage is TRBV7-9 and J usage is TRBJ2-7, with 7 positions matching TRBD1. This CDR3 region has 15 residues. Germline lookup yields CDR1 SEHNR and CDR2 FQNEAQ (reference sequence). The J segment lost 3 bases and the V segment lost 4 bases, leaving 9 bases of the junction unmatched. CDR3 sequence reads: CASSSMTGSFYEQYF. CDR3 DNA: TGTGCCAGCAGCTCGATGACAGGGAGTTTCTACGAGCAGTACTTC.

The chain uses TRBV11-2 and TRBJ2-3; 10 bases fit TRBD2. Losses at the gene ends were 1 base for V and 6 bases for J; bases not matched to a gene: 10. Germline V gene lookup returns CDR1 SGHAT and CDR2 FQNNGV. The CDR3 runs to 17 residues. CDR3 in amino acids: CASSLAASGGPSDTQYF. The CDR3 bases are TGTGCCAGCAGCTTAGCGGCTAGCGGGGGACCTTCGGATACGCAGTATTTT.

The CDR3 region is CASESLATYSTDTQYF. The DNA for the CDR3 is TGTGCCAGCGAATCACTAGCGACCTATAGCACAGATACGCAGTATTTT. This sequence joins TRBV2 and TRBJ2-3; 7 positions match TRBD2. This CDR3 has 16 amino acids. Germline V lookup: CDR1 SNHLY, CDR2 FYNNEI. J lost 0 bases, V lost 8 bases, and 11 bases had no gene match.

This chain uses TRBV5-1 with TRBJ2-5, with D perhaps TRBD2 (5 bases). Germline loops: CDR1 SGHRS, CDR2 YFSETQ. The CDR3 is 13 amino acids. V dropped 6 bases and J dropped 7 bases, with 16 bases sitting between them. The CDR3 is CASTSTGKGTQYF. As DNA, the CDR3 is TGCGCCAGCACCTCTACCGGGAAAGGGACCCAGTACTTC.

This clone showed up just a few times. The chain carries TRBV7-8 and TRBJ2-3, with TRBD1 identical over 8 bases. The V gene end was trimmed by 3 bases and the J gene end by 2 bases; junction bases not matched to a gene: 10. The length of the CDR3 is 17 residues. Per germline, CDR1 SGHVS and CDR2 FQNEAQ. Here the CDR3 DNA reads TGTGCCAGCAGCTTGCTGCCGACAGGGGTGCCCACAGATACGCAGTATTTT. It codes for CASSLLPTGVPTDTQYF.

The chain joins TRBV7-2 to TRBJ2-7, with D tentatively TRBD1 (6 bases). This CDR3 comprises 16 residues. Trimming took off 5 bases at V and 2 bases at J, with 19 bases between the two ends. CDR1 is SGHTA and CDR2 is FQGNSA in the germline V gene. The CDR3 is CASSPAVGTRTYEQYF. CDR3 coding DNA: TGTGCCAGCAGCCCCGCAGTCGGGACAAGAACCTACGAGCAGTACTTC. The complete variable domain, with remaining parts taken from reference TRBV7-2 and TRBJ2-7, reads GAGVSQSPSNKVTEKGKDVELRCDPISGHTALYWYRQSLGQGLEFLIYFQGNSAPDKSGLPSDRFSAERTGGSVSTLTIQRTQQEDSAVYLCASSPAVGTRTYEQYFGPGTRLTVT.

V usage is TRBV7-3 and J usage is TRBJ2-3; 9 bases align to TRBD2. Germline CDR1 and CDR2: SGHTA and FQGTGA. The CDR3 sequence is 15 residues long. The trim removed 6 bases at V and 3 bases at J, leaving 7 bases unmatched. For the CDR3, the DNA is TGTGCCAGCAGGATGGGAGCGGGAGGAACAGATACGCAGTATTTT. Amino acids: CASRMGAGGTDTQYF.

This chain joins TRBV5-4 and TRBJ2-3, with 10 bases matching TRBD2. This CDR3 comprises 16 residues. Per germline, CDR1 SGHNT and CDR2 YYREEE (reference sequence). With 2 bases clipped from V and 2 bases from J, the junction kept 5 bases outside the gene matches. The DNA of the CDR3 is TGTGCCAGCAGCTTCTTAGCGGGAGGCCCCACAGATACGCAGTATTTT. This gives the protein CASSFLAGGPTDTQYF.

The chain joins TRBV6-5 to TRBJ2-5; D gene uncertain. Trimming removed 2 bases from V and 0 bases from J, with 13 bases in between. The germline V gene has CDR1 MNHEY and CDR2 SVGAGI. The CDR3 runs 16 residues. CDR3 nucleotides: TGTGCCAGCAGTTACCGCCGAGTCGAGTACCAAGAGACCCAGTACTTC. Translation: CASSYRRVEYQETQYF.

This chain uses TRBV20-1 with TRBJ2-5; no clear D gene. Looked up from germline, CDR1 is DFQATT and CDR2 is SNEGSKA (reference sequence). With 3 bases removed from V and 5 bases from J, the gap between germline ends came to 7 bases. The CDR3 totals 11 residues. The CDR3 loop is CSARRSETQYF. CDR3 bases: TGCAGTGCTAGGAGGTCGGAGACCCAGTACTTC.

The V gene is TRBV4-1, the J gene TRBJ2-7; D remains ambiguous. CDR3 size: 16 residues. Deletions cut 0 bases from V and 3 bases from J, with 15 bases between. Per the germline V gene, CDR1 is MGHRA and CDR2 is YSYEKL. The CDR3 nucleotides are TGCGCCAGCAGCCAAGATCGGGTCCCCCCCCTCTACGAGCAGTACTTC. It codes for CASSQDRVPPLYEQYF.

This chain uses TRBV20-1 with TRBJ2-3; D unresolved. In germline, CDR1 is DFQATT, CDR2 SNEGSKA (reference sequence). V lost 1 base and J 5 bases, leaving 4 bases between the germline ends. The CDR3 covers 11 residues. The CDR3 nucleotides are TGCAGTGCTAGAGCAATAGATACGCAGTATTTT. Encoded protein: CSARAIDTQYF.

In its sample, this clone was seen once. CDR3 loop: CASSPGIFRQNTGELFF. CDR3 sequence (DNA): TGTGCCAGCAGCCCGGGGATTTTCCGTCAGAACACCGGGGAGCTGTTTTTT. The chain uses TRBV7-8 and TRBJ2-2, with a tentative D call TRBD2 (5 bases). V dropped 5 bases and J dropped 1 base, with 17 bases sitting between them. The V gene's germline CDR1 is SGHVS and CDR2 FQNEAQ. CDR3 length: 17 residues.

The chain carries TRBV7-3 and TRBJ2-5; 10 nucleotides align to TRBD2. This CDR3 comprises 15 residues. CDR1 and CDR2 from the germline V gene are SGHTA and FQGTGA. With 3 bases clipped from V and 5 bases from J, the junction kept 6 bases outside the gene matches. The CDR3 coding sequence is TGTGCCAGCAGCTTCCAGCGGGGGGGCGTCGAGACCCAGTACTTC. It codes for CASSFQRGGVETQYF.

V gene TRBV6-1 combines with J gene TRBJ2-2; 7 bases match TRBD1. The CDR3 has 14 residues. V shed 11 bases, J shed 1 base, and the junction held 7 bases outside the gene matches. Germline assignment: CDR1 MNHNS and CDR2 SASEGT. Here the CDR3 reads CAYTRQGNTGELFF. The CDR3 nucleotides read TGTGCCTATACGAGACAGGGGAACACCGGGGAGCTGTTTTTT.

This clone was counted only a few times. CDR3 sequence (DNA): TGCGCCAGCAGCCAAGATGGGCAGAGCTATAATTCACCCCTCCACTTT. It translates to CASSQDGQSYNSPLHF. The chain combines TRBV4-3 with TRBJ1-6; no reliable D call. V lost 0 bases, J lost 3 bases, and 9 bases lay in between. Germline V lookup: CDR1 LGHNA, CDR2 YSLEER. This CDR3 region has 16 residues.

The gene calls are TRBV7-7 and TRBJ2-1; 11 bases fit TRBD2. This CDR3 is built from 15 residues. The germline CDR1 and CDR2 sequences are SSHAT and FNYEAQ (reference sequence). J gave up 8 bases and V 3 bases, and 6 bases lay outside the gene matches. CDR3 nucleotide sequence: TGTGCCAGCAGCTTGGCTAGCGGGGGGATCGATGAGCAGTTCTTC. Its translation is CASSLASGGIDEQFF.